This T cell receptor (beta chain) was sequenced for a study of beta chain features in type 1 diabetes. The authors took one heparinised blood draw, averaging about 120 mL, from each donor. Central memory, naive, regulatory and stem cell-like memory CD4+ cells were sorted by CD45RO/CCR7/CD25/CD127/CD95/CD27. Expressed TCRB transcripts got sequenced, as all isolated RNA was reverse transcribed. The table came from immunoSEQ multiplex PCR; TCRdb's copy has only in-frame clones and leaves some out. The sample records a few hundred thousand clones, over 10% being singletons. This clone appeared a few times. What it binds is not known. The CDR3 is 12 amino acids. CDR1 is MNHNY and CDR2 is SVGAGI in the germline V gene (reference sequence). J gave up 6 bases and V 7 bases, and 6 bases lay outside the gene matches. Study-wide findings and caveats: Shorter templates may be favored by PCR, equally so in patients and controls. There was a moderate but significant shortening of TCRB CDR3s in all four CD4+ subsets of Type 1 diabetes patients. Patients' naive, central memory and regulatory TCRB repertoires appeared more alike than those of healthy donors.

This chain joins TRBV6-6 and TRBJ2-7; TRBD1 matches 7 bases. The origin of this receptor is a woman between 18 and 29 years old with type 1 diabetes. The material sequenced was naive CD4+ T cells from blood. The CDR3 region is CASTGQTLEQYF. CDR3 coding DNA: TGTGCCAGCACGGGACAGACACTCGAGCAGTACTTC.